The entry below describes one T cell receptor beta chain. Per the study methods: The authors estimated nucleated cell counts from reference gene primer amplification. Measured with immunoSEQ multiplex PCR; TCRdb has only the in-frame clones, and not every one. The V and J calls and clone size were taken over from that table, and D and trimming were inferred from the DNA. This sample has some 120,000 clones, with around 83% found just once. CDR3 length: 15 amino acids. V was shortened by 3 bases and J by 3 bases, with 13 bases between the two germline ends. From germline, CDR1 is LNHDA and CDR2 SQIVND (reference sequence). The data were obtained in a study of blood T cell repertoires in COVID-19. Study summary: There were acute and convalescent COVID-19 samples, and they came from the United States, Italy and Spain. The cDNA or gDNA used as material had been derived from T cells, B-cell-depleted T cells, or PBMCs.

The source is an elderly man with active or convalescent COVID-19. The chain recombines TRBV19 with TRBJ2-3; tentatively, D is TRBD2 (6 bases). The sequenced material came from peripheral blood. CDR3 in amino acids: CASSMAAGSTDTQYF. The CDR3 bases are TGTGCCAGTAGTATGGCCGCGGGGAGTACAGATACGCAGTATTTT.